The present T cell receptor beta chain was sequenced within a study of T cell responses to AZD1222 COVID-19 vaccine (dated by TCRdb to 2020 to 2023). Study-wide context: TCR sequencing was performed for about 250 trial participants, of whom roughly 200 were given two doses of AZD1222 and some 26 were given two doses of MenACWY control vaccine. Trial participants were enrolled by age into 18-55, 56-69 and 70-plus year subgroups, with 148, 28 and 57 TCR-sequenced participants respectively. The research as a whole found: After two AZD1222 doses, spike-specific TCR breadth and depth were significantly higher than at day 0 and than in MenACWY recipients. The 56-69-year group was small, and its depth increase did not reach significance, likely because of low power. CD4 TCRs associated with the vaccine covered the entire spike protein, and the dominant responses were in regions 160-218 and 743-854. Most participants were white British and females outnumbered males, and the authors suggested that clonal diversity may have been underestimated. Because no samples from the day 14 peak response were available, repertoires could be characterized only after the peak T cell response. Conclusions about previously exposed vaccinees were limited because only six or seven AZD1222 recipients were SARS-CoV-2 seropositive at baseline. Reportedly, almost half of the unique spike-specific TCRs recognized epitopes lying outside the regions that are mutated in the B.1.351 and B.1.1.7 variants.

In the case of this clone: This clone's antigen is unknown. Within one base of it there is no much larger clone, and no base qualities were kept.

The CDR3 regions of human TCRbeta chains were analyzed by immunosequencing. The authors processed their data as follows. TCRs in the repertoires were compared against a reference library of SARS-CoV-2-specific TCRs that had been generated with the MIRA antigen-specificity platform. Breadth was defined as the fraction of unique TCRs that were SARS-CoV-2-associated, and depth was defined as the fraction of total T cells that were SARS-CoV-2-associated. Using the MIRA data, every spike-specific TCR was mapped to the spike region that the TCR reacted to and assigned to either a CD4 or a CD8 class. Log10-transformed breadth and depth values were compared by one-way ANOVA with Sidak's multiple comparisons tests. The immuneACCESS repertoire file appears here via TCRdb, limited to in-frame rearrangements. These files lack a portion of the clones; in checked studies, under half of the deficit traces to unresolved V genes, and the cause of the others is not known. D and trimming come from the DNA, and the V and J calls and clone size come from that table. The sample table holds over 70,000 clones, of which around 88% were seen once. The ten largest make up 10% of the sample.

CDR1 and CDR2, looked up from the germline V gene (reference sequence), are LGHDT and YNNKEL. Ends trimmed: V by 4 bases, J by 0 bases; bases unmatched to a gene: 4. Including the terminal cysteine and phenylalanine, the CDR3 comprises 15 residues. The retained sequence is limited to the CDR3, 45 bases, with the frame set at the first base. The sample's time point, from its label and the paper: baseline before first vaccination. The treatment or condition label on this specimen signifies: meningococcal conjugate vaccine given as trial control. Samples from vaccinated people were obtained from the UK trials COV001 and COV002, which included a single-blind randomized controlled phase 2/3 trial of AZD1222 (ChAdOx1 nCoV-19) in healthy adults. For TCRbeta chain sequencing, PBMC samples were collected from trial participants at day 0 and at day 28 after the second dose.

The sequence came from an adult in good health. This receptor chain uses TRBV3-1 (or the pseudogene TRBV3-2) and TRBJ1-2, and 8 junctional nucleotides match TRBD1. Here the sequenced sample was peripheral blood, taken on day 0 of MenACWY control vaccination. The CDR3 loop reads CASSPRTGTNYGYTF. The nucleotides are TGTGCCAGCAGCCCACGGACAGGGACTAACTATGGCTACACCTTC.